This T cell receptor beta chain was captured by sequencing in a study of regulatory T cells in long-lasting Graves disease. Per the germline V gene, CDR1 is MNHEY and CDR2 is SVGEGT. The CDR3 has 12 amino acids. V lost 4 bases, J lost 6 bases, and 9 bases lay in between. This clonotype was counted only a few times. Its antigen is unidentified. Points from the study as a whole: Newly diagnosed Graves' patients had higher TCR diversity than persistent ones.

CDR3 regions were amplified by Arm-PCR using iRepertoire HTBI primers to build TCR beta libraries. TCRdb ran MiXCR on the multiplex PCR reads and lists one entry per CDR3 protein. The table records 440,000 or so distinct CDR3 sequences, about 15% of them present only once. Time point here: newly diagnosed GD, antithyroid drugs for less than 3 months. Researchers made the TCR library from RNA that was extracted from PBMCs. The same data also contributed to another study, on T cells in Graves' hyperthyroidism and ophthalmopathy.

V and J are TRBV6-2 or TRBV6-3 and TRBJ1-2; D remains unclear. The sample consisted of peripheral blood mononuclear cells (PBMCs), taken at new diagnosis, from a patient treated with antithyroid drugs. The TCR comes from a woman aged 25 to 39 with Graves disease. The CDR3 sequence: CASSSAAHGYTF. Here the CDR3 DNA reads TGTGCCAGCAGTTCCGCCGCACATGGCTACACCTTC.